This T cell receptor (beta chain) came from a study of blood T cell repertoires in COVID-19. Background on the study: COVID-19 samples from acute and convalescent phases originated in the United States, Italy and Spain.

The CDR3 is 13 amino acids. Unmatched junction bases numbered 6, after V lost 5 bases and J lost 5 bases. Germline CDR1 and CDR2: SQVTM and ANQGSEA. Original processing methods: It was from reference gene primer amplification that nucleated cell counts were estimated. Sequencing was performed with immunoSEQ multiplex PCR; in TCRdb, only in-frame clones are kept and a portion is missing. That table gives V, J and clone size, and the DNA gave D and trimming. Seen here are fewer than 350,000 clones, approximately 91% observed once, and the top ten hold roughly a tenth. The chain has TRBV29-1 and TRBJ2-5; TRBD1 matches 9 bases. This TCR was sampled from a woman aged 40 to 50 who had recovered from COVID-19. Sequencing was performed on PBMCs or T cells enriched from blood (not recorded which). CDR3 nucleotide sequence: TGCAGCGTTAGATACAGGGGGCTTGAGACCCAGTACTTC. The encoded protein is CSVRYRGLETQYF.